This T cell receptor beta chain was captured by sequencing in a study of identical twins. Study-level findings and limits: Beta out-of-frame sequences displayed a weaker excess of sharing between twins.

In TCRdb, the 5' RACE reads were re-called with MiXCR into one record per CDR3 protein. The data contain hundreds of thousands of distinct CDR3 sequences, 8.5% to 9% of them singletons. This clonotype was detected ten times or more. Its antigen is undetermined. V lost 4 bases and J lost 3, with 14 bases in between. The germline CDR1 and CDR2 sequences are SGHRS and YFSETQ. The CDR3 length is 15 residues. The same data also went into a second study, on yellow fever vaccine responses in identical twins. As that study records: Reported findings indicate that twins' vaccine T cell responses seemed partially convergent, partially personalized.

The rearrangement uses TRBV5-1 and TRBJ2-1; TRBD2 is a possible D gene (6 bases). The sequenced sample was PBMCs. The clonotype was recovered from a woman younger than 35 in good health. CDR3 sequence (DNA): TGCGCCAGCAGCAAAGGACCGGAGGGCTACAATGAGCAGTTCTTC. As protein: CASSKGPEGYNEQFF.